Listed below are T cell receptor beta chains from one sample, sequenced in a study of T cells in Graves' hyperthyroidism and ophthalmopathy. MiXCR was run by TCRdb on the multiplex PCR reads, yielding one entry per CDR3 protein. The sample records about 560,000 distinct CDR3 sequences, over 15% being singletons. The sample was blood. Source of these receptors: a woman aged 18-30 years with Graves' hyperthyroidism. Each CDR3 is given with its conserved first and last residue. A D gene is named only where the DNA matches it firmly. Expanded clones get a size class; other rows say once, few or many, or leave the size out.

J: TRBJ1-5
V: TRBV19
D: NA
size: NA
DNA: TGTGCCAGTAGTATTGGGGCGGATCAGCCCCAGCATTTT
CDR3: CASSIGADQPQHF

J: TRBJ2-3
V: TRBV3-1
D: TRBD2
size: few
DNA: TGTGCCAGCAGCCAGCGGGGGGGGGGCCAGGATACGCAGTATTTT
CDR3: CASSQRGGGQDTQYF

J: TRBJ2-7
V: TRBV20-1
D: NA
size: many
DNA: TGCAGTTCCGGGACGAGCTCCTACGAGCAGTACTTC
CDR3: CSSGTSSYEQYF

J: TRBJ2-3
V: TRBV6-1
D: NA
size: many
DNA: TGTGCCAGCAGTGTAGGGGCGGTAGAGACAGATACGCAGTATTTT
CDR3: CASSVGAVETDTQYF

J: TRBJ2-3
V: TRBV19
D: NA
size: few
DNA: TGTGCCAGTAGTATAGGGGGGCAGGGGACAGATACGCAGTATTTT
CDR3: CASSIGGQGTDTQYF

J: TRBJ2-1
V: TRBV9
D: TRBD2
size: NA
DNA: TGTGCCAGCAGCCTTCGAGTGGCTAGCGGGTTCTACAATGAGCAGTTCTTC
CDR3: CASSLRVASGFYNEQFF

J: TRBJ2-7
V: TRBV28
D: TRBD2
size: many
DNA: TGTGCCAGCAGTCGAAAAGCGGGGAACTACGAGCAGTACTTC
CDR3: CASSRKAGNYEQYF

J: TRBJ1-5
V: TRBV28
D: TRBD1
size: many
DNA: TGTGCCAGCAGCCTGACAGGGACTAATCAGCCCCAGCATTTT
CDR3: CASSLTGTNQPQHF

J: TRBJ1-1
V: TRBV2
D: NA
size: many
DNA: TGTGCCAGCTACCCTGGCGGGGGCTCCGAGCCGACTGAAGCTTTCTTT
CDR3: CASYPGGGSEPTEAFF

J: TRBJ2-5
V: TRBV24-1
D: TRBD1
size: NA
DNA: TGTGCCACCAGTGATTGGGGGGGACAGGGGAGAGAGACCCAGTACTTC
CDR3: CATSDWGGQGRETQYF

J: TRBJ2-1
V: TRBV11-2
D: TRBD2
size: few
DNA: TGTGCCAGCAGCGACAATCGACTAGCGGGATGGTTCTTC
CDR3: CASSDNRLAGWFF

J: TRBJ2-3
V: TRBV4-1
D: TRBD2
size: few
DNA: TGCGCCAGCAGCCGATGGACGGGGGGGTCTGATACGCAGTATTTT
CDR3: CASSRWTGGSDTQYF

J: TRBJ1-1
V: TRBV4-2
D: NA
size: NA
DNA: TGTGCCAGCAGCCCTTCCGGGGCCATGAACACTGAAGCTTTCTTT
CDR3: CASSPSGAMNTEAFF